One sample yielded the 9 T cell receptor beta chains listed below, sequenced in a study of blood T cell repertoires in COVID-19. Libraries were prepared by immunoSEQ multiplex PCR; TCRdb keeps only in-frame clonotypes and omits some of them. The sample carries about 200,000 clones, over 70% recorded once. Sequenced input: peripheral blood. The receptor set was obtained from a woman between 65 and 79 years old with acute or convalescent COVID-19.

The V gene is TRBV9, the J gene TRBJ2-7; 9 bases are shared with TRBD2. Germline CDR1 reads SGDLS; CDR2 reads YYNGEE. V shed 10 bases, J shed 7 bases, and the junction held 15 bases outside the gene matches. CDR3 length equals 14 residues. This CDR3 is CARRGGGLAGEQYF. For the CDR3, the DNA is TGTGCCCGCCGCGGGGGGGGGCTGGCGGGGGAGCAGTACTTC.

This chain's CDR3 is CASLLGERDEQYF. CDR3 DNA sequence: TGTGCCAGCCTCCTTGGGGAGAGGGACGAGCAGTACTTC. The chain recombines TRBV28 with TRBJ2-7; D possibly corresponds to TRBD2 (5 bases). The V end lost 8 bases, the J end lost 5 bases, and 16 bases lay between the germline ends. The germline V gene encodes CDR1 MDHEN and CDR2 SYDVKM. The CDR3 consists of 13 residues.

The DNA for the CDR3 is TGTGCCAGCAGCCCCAGACAGGGGGGTGATGGCTACACCTTC. Amino acid sequence: CASSPRQGGDGYTF. The chain has TRBV2 and TRBJ1-2; 9 nucleotides match TRBD1. The CDR3 is made up of 14 amino acids. In germline, CDR1 is SNHLY, CDR2 FYNNEI. The ends lost 6 bases at V and 6 bases at J; junction bases unmatched: 8. The full variable domain, with the rest looked up from reference TRBV2 and TRBJ1-2, is EPEVTQTPSHQVTQMGQEVILRCVPISNHLYFYWYRQILGQKVEFLVSFYNNEISEKSEIFDDQFSVERPDGSNFTLKIRSTKLEDSAMYFCASSPRQGGDGYTFGSGTRLTVV.

The gene calls are TRBV2 and TRBJ1-5; D is ambiguous. V shed 3 bases and J shed 7 bases, with 10 bases lying between them. Germline V gene sequence: CDR1 SNHLY, CDR2 FYNNEI. The CDR3 extends over 13 amino acids. The CDR3: CASSDGVGQPQHF. For the CDR3, the DNA is TGTGCCAGCAGTGACGGGGTAGGCCAGCCCCAGCATTTT.

The CDR3 reads CASSLGTGDGIGATGELFF. CDR3 bases: TGTGCCAGCAGCTTGGGGACAGGGGACGGGATAGGGGCCACCGGGGAGCTGTTTTTT. V usage is TRBV5-4 and J usage is TRBJ2-2, with 9 nucleotides matching TRBD1. The V gene end was trimmed by 0 bases and the J gene end by 4 bases; junction bases not matched to a gene: 13. The CDR3 has 19 residues. The germline gives CDR1 SGHNT, CDR2 YYREEE (reference sequence).

The chain is built from TRBV2 and TRBJ2-1, with 9 bases fitting TRBD2. CDR3 size: 15 residues. Germline-derived CDR1 and CDR2 are SNHLY and FYNNEI. The V and J ends lost 5 bases and 7 bases, in that order; junction bases with no gene match: 9. CDR3 amino acids: CASSPPTSGTNEQFF. The DNA for the CDR3 is TGTGCCAGCAGTCCGCCGACTAGCGGAACTAATGAGCAGTTCTTC.

The J gene is TRBJ2-1, the V gene TRBV4-1; 9 nucleotides align to TRBD2. CDR1 MGHRA and CDR2 YSYEKL come from the germline V gene. V shed 0 bases and J 4 bases; nucleotides not matched to a gene: 7. The CDR3 spans 17 residues. The CDR3 region has the DNA TGCGCCAGCAGCCAAGATTGGGCGCGGGAGGGGTACAATGAGCAGTTCTTC. Translation gives CASSQDWAREGYNEQFF.

The rearrangement joins TRBV30 to TRBJ1-1, with D hard to call. V shed 2 bases and J shed 0 bases, with 7 bases lying between them. Germline CDR1 reads GTSNPN; CDR2 reads SVGIG (reference sequence). The CDR3 is made up of 13 amino acids. The CDR3 is CAWSPDLNTEAFF. CDR3 sequence (DNA): TGTGCCTGGAGTCCCGACTTGAACACTGAAGCTTTCTTT.

The chain recombines TRBV7-2 with TRBJ1-6, with D maybe TRBD1 (6 bases). CDR1 SGHTA and CDR2 FQGNSA come from the germline V gene. This CDR3 has 14 residues. The V gene lost 5 bases and the J gene lost 3 bases, with 8 bases spanning the gap. In nucleotides, the CDR3 is TGTGCCAGCAGCCTACAGGGCTATAATTCACCCCTCCACTTT. Amino acids: CASSLQGYNSPLHF.